The 9 T cell receptor beta chains given below trace back to one sample, sequenced in a study of T cells in Graves' hyperthyroidism and ophthalmopathy. TCR beta CDR3 regions were amplified from RNA. The TCR CDR3 first-round RT-PCR relied on the HTBI primer set. A single record per CDR3 protein comes from TCRdb applying MiXCR to the multiplex PCR reads. The profile shows around 340,000 distinct CDR3 sequences, 21% of them singletons. The sequenced material came from blood. The receptors shown here come from a woman between 50 and 59 years old with Graves' hyperthyroidism.

This clonotype occurred many times. DNA for the CDR3: TGTGCCACCAGTGGAGGGTGGAAGGAGACCCAGTACTTC. This translates into CATSGGWKETQYF. V and J are TRBV24-1 and TRBJ2-5, with a tentative D call TRBD2 (5 bases). Germline values: CDR1 KGHDR, CDR2 SFDVKD. The CDR3 contains 13 residues. Between the trimmed V and J ends, which lost 5 bases and 5 bases, there was a span of 11 bases.

This clonotype has just a few counts. The rearrangement joins TRBV27 to TRBJ2-7; D not resolved. This CDR3 has 15 amino acids. Per germline, CDR1 MNHEY and CDR2 SMNVEV (reference sequence). V was cut by 3 bases and J by 1 base, with 13 bases left in between. CDR3 sequence reads: CASSFRAAYSYEQYF. CDR3 sequence (DNA): TGTGCCAGCAGTTTCCGTGCAGCTTATTCCTACGAGCAGTACTTC.

Of note for this clonotype: This could be a read error, since a much larger clone is one nucleotide away. The chain has TRBV2 and TRBJ1-1, with 7 bases identical to TRBD1. CDR3 size: 15 residues. The germline gives CDR1 SNHLY, CDR2 FYNNEI. The ends lost 8 bases at V and 4 bases at J; junction bases unmatched: 13. The CDR3 reads CASGELGQAGTEAFF. The CDR3 nucleotides are TGTGCCAGCGGCGAACTAGGACAGGCCGGCACTGAAGCTTTCTTT. Looking up the rest from reference TRBV2 and TRBJ1-1 gives the full variable domain: EPEVTQTPSHQVTQMGQEVILRCVPISNHLYFYWYRQILGQKVEFLVSFYNNEISEKSEIFDDQFSVERPDGSNFTLKIRSTKLEDSAMYFCASGELGQAGTEAFFGQGTRLTVV.

The V gene is TRBV5-1, the J gene TRBJ1-3; no clear D. The CDR3 has 14 residues. The V gene lost 4 bases and the J gene lost 0 bases, with 8 bases spanning the gap. Germline V lookup: CDR1 SGHRS, CDR2 YFSETQ. CDR3 amino acids: CASSDGLSGNTIYF. The CDR3 bases are TGCGCCAGCAGCGACGGCCTCTCTGGAAACACCATATATTTT.

This clonotype was observed at least ten times. The genes are TRBV28 and TRBJ2-3; 8 bases fit TRBD2. The V gene end was trimmed by 6 bases and the J gene end by 3 bases; junction bases not matched to a gene: 5. Looked up from germline, CDR1 is MDHEN and CDR2 is SYDVKM. This CDR3 is built from 14 residues. CDR3 sequence reads: CASSLGLETDTQYF. The CDR3 nucleotides are TGTGCCAGCAGCTTGGGACTAGAGACAGATACGCAGTATTTT.

This clonotype was counted ten times or more. The chain combines TRBV24-1 with TRBJ1-1; D is undetermined. CDR1 is KGHDR and CDR2 is SFDVKD in the germline V gene. Trimming left V 4 bases short and J 8 bases short, with 10 bases between. This CDR3 is built from 12 residues. The DNA for the CDR3 is TGTGCCACCAGTGAGCAATACGGCGAAGCTTTCTTT. Its protein is CATSEQYGEAFF.

Ten or more counts support this clonotype. This chain joins TRBV30 and TRBJ1-5, with TRBD1 matching 7 bases. Trimming took 1 base from V and 3 from J; bases not matched to a gene: 6. Germline CDR1 GTSNPN, CDR2 SVGIG (reference sequence). This CDR3 has 15 amino acids. This CDR3 is CAWSGGGKVNQPQHF. The DNA for the CDR3 is TGTGCCTGGAGTGGAGGGGGCAAGGTCAATCAGCCCCAGCATTTT.

The V call is TRBV15, the J call TRBJ2-2; D gene uncertain. Trimming pared 3 bases from V and 6 bases from J, leaving 8 bases between. The CDR3 is made up of 13 amino acids. In germline, CDR1 is LNHNV, CDR2 YYDKDF (reference sequence). The CDR3, as DNA: TGTGCCACCAGCAGGGAATCGGCCGGGGAGCTGTTTTTT. It yields the protein CATSRESAGELFF.

This chain joins TRBV29-1 and TRBJ2-5; D call uncertain. Germline values: CDR1 SQVTM, CDR2 ANQGSEA. The CDR3 is made up of 10 amino acids. Trimming shortened V by 4 bases and J by 7 bases, and 7 bases separated the two germline ends. As DNA, the CDR3 is TGCAGCGTTGCCACTCGGACCCAGTACTTC. Translation: CSVATRTQYF.